Shown below are 23 T cell receptor beta chains from a single sample sequenced in a study of Ad26.COV2.S vaccination and SARS-CoV-2 variants. The sample's treatment: around 19 received Ad26.COV2.S at low or high dose, single or two shots; about 5 received placebo; per-sample allocation not given. Sampling occurred on day 63 after the first vaccine or placebo injection. Only in-frame clones appear in the TCRdb table, and some are missing; sequencing was by immunoSEQ multiplex PCR. The table includes 300,000 to 350,000 clones, under 90% detected once. The specimen comprised peripheral blood, sampled in a trial of Ad26.COV2.S vaccine versus placebo. Receptor source: a person between 18 and 65 years old who received the Ad26.COV2.S COVID-19 vaccine or a placebo.

The chain carries TRBV19 and TRBJ2-3; 10 nucleotides match TRBD2. The ends lost 3 bases at V and 2 bases at J; junction bases unmatched: 11. Germline CDR1 and CDR2: LNHDA and SQIVND (reference sequence). CDR3 length: 18 residues. DNA of the CDR3: TGTGCCAGTAGTATTAAGCTAGCGGGAGTATGGACCACAGATACGCAGTATTTT. It is translated as CASSIKLAGVWTTDTQYF.

The V call is TRBV7-2, the J call TRBJ1-1, with unresolved D. CDR3 length: 15 amino acids. Germline assignment: CDR1 SGHTA and CDR2 FQGNSA. The V end lost 6 bases, the J end lost 0 bases, and 14 bases lay between the germline ends. CDR3 bases: TGTGCCAGCAGTTTTGGTTTCGTATTGAACACTGAAGCTTTCTTT. Protein product: CASSFGFVLNTEAFF.

This chain links TRBV4-3 with TRBJ2-2; TRBD1 agrees at 11 bases. The junction had 11 bases not matched to a gene; V was cut back by 2 bases and J by 3 bases. Germline-derived CDR1 and CDR2 are LGHNA and YSLEER. The CDR3 extends over 19 amino acids. The CDR3 nucleotides read TGCGCCAGCAGCCAACAGTATGGACAGGGGGCGCGGGACACCGGGGAGCTGTTTTTT. Amino acids: CASSQQYGQGARDTGELFF.

The rearrangement links TRBV6-1 to TRBJ1-5; 8 bases are a match to TRBD1. CDR3 size: 16 residues. Germline V gene sequence: CDR1 MNHNS, CDR2 SASEGT. V lost 2 bases and J lost 6; bases outside the gene matches: 9. The CDR3 here is CASSEIDRTGSQPQHF. The DNA for the CDR3 is TGTGCCAGCAGTGAAATTGATCGGACAGGGTCTCAGCCCCAGCATTTT.

V gene TRBV7-7 combines with J gene TRBJ2-2; TRBD1 or TRBD2 may be the D gene (5 bases each). The ends were cut back, 2 bases at V and 7 bases at J, with 14 bases in the middle. Germline loops: CDR1 SSHAT, CDR2 FNYEAQ (reference sequence). CDR3 size: 15 residues. The CDR3 loop reads CASSLSGQKNGELFF. DNA for the CDR3: TGTGCCAGCAGCTTATCGGGGCAGAAGAACGGGGAGCTGTTTTTT.

V is TRBV5-4 and J is TRBJ2-3; no clear D. The V gene's germline CDR1 is SGHNT and CDR2 YYREEE (reference sequence). V was trimmed by 4 bases and J by 2 bases, leaving 8 bases between them. The CDR3 sequence is 13 residues long. CDR3 DNA: TGTGCCAGCAGCGTGTACACCACAGATACGCAGTATTTT. Translated, it gives CASSVYTTDTQYF.

J is TRBJ2-3 and V is TRBV5-8, with D unclear. Per the germline V gene, CDR1 is SGHTS and CDR2 is YDEGEE. This CDR3 has 17 residues. Trimming pared 6 bases from V and 2 bases from J, leaving 22 bases between. CDR3 nucleotide sequence: TGTGCCAGCATGGAGTCCCGGGTCCGCCCCTTCACAGATACGCAGTATTTT. This translates into CASMESRVRPFTDTQYF.

CDR3 sequence: CASSPRGTGGSEAFF. The CDR3 DNA follows: TGTGCCAGTAGTCCACGGGGCACGGGGGGGAGTGAAGCTTTCTTT. This chain joins TRBV19 and TRBJ1-1; tentative D call: TRBD1 (5 bases). The CDR3 consists of 15 residues. Germline V gene sequence: CDR1 LNHDA, CDR2 SQIVND (reference sequence). V lost 5 bases to trimming and J lost 7 bases, with 20 bases between them.

This clone appeared a few times. The J gene is TRBJ1-5, the V gene TRBV7-9; D is perhaps TRBD1 (6 bases). The V and J ends lost 1 base and 6 bases respectively, with 16 bases between them. In germline, CDR1 is SEHNR, CDR2 FQNEAQ (reference sequence). The CDR3 is 16 residues long. The CDR3 nucleotides read TGTGCCAGCAGCTTAGATTCTATGGGGGGCGGTCAGCCCCAGCATTTT. Protein sequence: CASSLDSMGGGQPQHF.

V gene TRBV7-2 combines with J gene TRBJ1-1, with a possible D match to TRBD1 (5 bases). Trimming took off 1 base at V and 3 bases at J, with 9 bases between the two ends. The CDR3 length is 14 residues. Germline V CDR1 and CDR2: SGHTA, FQGNSA. CDR3 bases: TGTGCCAGCAGCTTAGGGGGGTTTGACACTGAAGCTTTCTTT. Translating gives CASSLGGFDTEAFF.

The CDR3 loop reads CASSVINRGHSSYEQYV. Here the CDR3 DNA reads TGTGCCAGCAGCGTCATTAACAGGGGCCATAGCTCCTACGAGCAGTACGTC. The chain combines TRBV21-1 with TRBJ2-7; the DNA was not used to check the table's D call, TRBD1. TRBV21-1 is labeled a pseudogene. The CDR3 loop spans 17 amino acids.

The CDR3 region has the DNA TGTGCCAGCAGCGTAGGAGATTCGGCGGGCCTAATATGGGACACTGAAGCTTTCTTT. It specifies CASSVGDSAGLIWDTEAFF. V gene TRBV9 combines with J gene TRBJ1-1, with D hard to call. The ends were cut back, 0 bases at V and 3 bases at J, with 24 bases in the middle. The CDR3 is made up of 19 amino acids. Germline V lookup: CDR1 SGDLS, CDR2 YYNGEE.

The V and J genes are TRBV14 and TRBJ2-3; 8 bases agree with TRBD2. Losses at the gene ends were 0 bases for V and 7 bases for J; bases not matched to a gene: 9. Germline V gene lookup returns CDR1 SGHDN and CDR2 FVKESK. The CDR3 extends over 16 amino acids. CDR3 sequence: CASSQDLTGGRYTQYF. The DNA of the CDR3 is TGTGCCAGCAGCCAAGATCTAACGGGAGGGAGGTATACGCAGTATTTT.

This clone has only one observation. The V call is TRBV12-3 or TRBV12-4, the J call TRBJ2-4; no definite D call. The V end lost 3 bases, the J end lost 7 bases, and 7 bases lay between the germline ends. This CDR3 is built from 12 residues. The CDR3 region is CASSLEGNIQYF. As DNA, the CDR3 is TGTGCCAGCAGTTTGGAAGGTAACATTCAGTACTTC.

This clone has just one count. V and J are TRBV10-3 and TRBJ1-2; D gene unclear. V lost 4 bases to trimming and J lost 0 bases, with 21 bases between them. Per germline, CDR1 ENHRY and CDR2 SYGVKD. The CDR3 length is 18 residues. CDR3 coding DNA: TGTGCCATCAGTGGGCCCCACTCTGACCGAGACCCTAACTATGGCTACACCTTC. This sequence encodes CAISGPHSDRDPNYGYTF.

The gene calls are TRBV19 and TRBJ1-2, with 9 bases matching TRBD1. The ends lost 3 bases at V and 1 base at J; junction bases unmatched: 12. Germline CDR1 is LNHDA and CDR2 is SQIVND (reference sequence). The CDR3 is made up of 18 amino acids. The CDR3 coding sequence is TGTGCCAGTAGTATGACCCGGGACAGGGACCTATATAACTATGGCTACACCTTC. Amino acid sequence: CASSMTRDRDLYNYGYTF.

The rearrangement joins TRBV5-1 to TRBJ1-3; D is uncertain. Germline V CDR1 and CDR2: SGHRS, YFSETQ. The V gene lost 4 bases and the J gene lost 0 bases, with 8 bases spanning the gap. The CDR3 is 14 residues long. The CDR3 region has the DNA TGCGCCAGCAGCGCCGGCTTCTCTGGAAACACCATATATTTT. This encodes CASSAGFSGNTIYF.

The chain uses TRBV7-2 and TRBJ2-1, with D tentatively TRBD2 (6 bases). V shed 3 bases and J shed 5 bases, with 20 bases lying between them. Per germline, CDR1 SGHTA and CDR2 FQGNSA. The CDR3 has 17 residues. In DNA form, the CDR3 reads TGTGCCAGCAGCTTTCTCCCAGCGGGTGGGATCGACAATGAGCAGTTCTTC. It is translated as CASSFLPAGGIDNEQFF.

This rearrangement joins TRBV7-9 to TRBJ1-1, with TRBD1 as a possible D gene (6 bases). With 5 bases removed from V and 2 bases from J, the gap between germline ends came to 21 bases. The CDR3 is 17 residues long. The germline gives CDR1 SEHNR, CDR2 FQNEAQ (reference sequence). The CDR3 region is CASSQDRTEEANTEAFF. The CDR3 bases are TGTGCCAGCAGCCAAGACAGGACCGAGGAGGCAAACACTGAAGCTTTCTTT.

A note on this clone: Other DNA sequences in this specimen translate into the identical CDR3. The chain couples TRBV10-3 to TRBJ1-1, with D perhaps matching TRBD1 (5 bases). The CDR3 is 13 amino acids. V gave up 3 bases and J gave up 2 bases, with 7 bases separating them. CDR1 and CDR2 from the germline V gene are ENHRY and SYGVKD. CDR3: CAISDRGNTEAFF. In DNA, the CDR3 is TGTGCCATCAGTGATAGGGGAAACACTGAAGCTTTCTTT.

The chain couples TRBV27 to TRBJ2-7; TRBD1 agrees at 8 bases. From germline, CDR1 is MNHEY and CDR2 SMNVEV (reference sequence). V lost 6 bases and J lost 2; bases outside the gene matches: 6. The CDR3 extends over 14 amino acids. The chain's CDR3 is CASSSGQGPYEQYF. CDR3 coding DNA: TGTGCCAGCAGCAGCGGACAGGGCCCCTACGAGCAGTACTTC.

As regards this clone: Other DNA sequences in this sample translate to the same CDR3. The chain couples TRBV18 to TRBJ1-1; 7 bases match TRBD1. V was pared by 1 base and J by 0 bases, with 2 bases of the junction left unmatched. The CDR3 is 15 residues long. The V gene's germline CDR1 is KGHSH and CDR2 LQKENI. The CDR3 is CASSPQGQLNTEAFF. Here the CDR3 DNA reads TGTGCCAGCTCACCACAGGGACAGTTGAACACTGAAGCTTTCTTT.

This chain uses TRBV6-1 with TRBJ2-1; 9 bases agree with TRBD2. The trim removed 4 bases at V and 5 bases at J, leaving 9 bases unmatched. The CDR3 consists of 16 residues. The V gene's germline CDR1 is MNHNS and CDR2 SASEGT. The CDR3 nucleotides read TGTGCCAGCAGTGTCGGGCGGGGGGGCCTCCACAATGAGCAGTTCTTC. This sequence encodes CASSVGRGGLHNEQFF.